A single sample gave rise to the 20 T cell receptor beta chains below, sequenced in a study of blood T cell repertoires in COVID-19. Sequencing used immunoSEQ multiplex PCR; TCRdb keeps in-frame clones, though not all of them. The repertoire holds around 380,000 clones, more than 75% seen once, with 1% to 1.5% in the top ten. Sequenced input: PBMCs or T cells enriched from blood (not recorded which). These receptors were taken from a man in his thirties or forties who had recovered from COVID-19.

This sequence joins TRBV10-1 and TRBJ2-5, with D maybe TRBD2 (6 bases). The CDR3 is made up of 14 amino acids. Germline V CDR1 and CDR2: WNHNN, SYGVQD (reference sequence). The V gene lost 0 bases and the J gene lost 1 base, with 6 bases spanning the gap. In nucleotides, the CDR3 is TGCGCCAGCAGTGAGTCGGGGGGCCAAGAGACCCAGTACTTC. Translation gives CASSESGGQETQYF.

The chain joins TRBV7-2 to TRBJ1-6; 9 nucleotides line up with TRBD1. Germline CDR1 SGHTA, CDR2 FQGNSA. The trim removed 5 bases at V and 9 bases at J, leaving 8 bases unmatched. This CDR3 contains 15 residues. Written as DNA, the CDR3 is TGTGCCAGCAGCCCAACAGGGGGCTTGGGTTCACCCCTCCACTTT. It yields the protein CASSPTGGLGSPLHF.

The rearrangement uses TRBV6-1 and TRBJ1-1, with 7 bases identical to TRBD1. V lost 0 bases to trimming and J lost 5 bases; unmatched junction nucleotides: 6. This CDR3 comprises 15 residues. Germline CDR1 is MNHNS and CDR2 is SASEGT. For the CDR3, the DNA is TGTGCCAGCAGTGAAGCGCCCACGACAGGGACTGAAGCTTTCTTT. The encoded protein is CASSEAPTTGTEAFF.

The chain combines TRBV4-3 with TRBJ2-7; possibly TRBD1 for D (6 bases). Trimming took 0 bases from V and 2 from J, leaving 11 bases between them. The germline V gene encodes CDR1 LGHNA and CDR2 YSLEER. The CDR3 totals 15 residues. CDR3 DNA sequence: TGCGCCAGCAGCCAAGATCTAGGACAGACCTACGAGCAGTACTTC. It encodes CASSQDLGQTYEQYF.

J is TRBJ2-1 and V is TRBV5-1; tentative D call: TRBD1 (6 bases). Germline V gene lookup returns CDR1 SGHRS and CDR2 YFSETQ. This CDR3 is built from 15 residues. Trimming stripped 4 bases from V and 0 bases from J, with 11 bases between. As DNA, the CDR3 is TGCGCCAGCAGCGCCCGGGACAACTCCTACAATGAGCAGTTCTTC. Its translation: CASSARDNSYNEQFF.

V and J are TRBV29-1 and TRBJ1-1; D is possibly TRBD1 (6 bases). Per germline, CDR1 SQVTM and CDR2 ANQGSEA. CDR3 length equals 13 residues. V lost 6 bases to trimming and J lost 2 bases, with 13 bases between them. The chain's CDR3 is CSVRQVFNTEAFF. The CDR3 DNA follows: TGCAGCGTCCGACAGGTCTTCAACACTGAAGCTTTCTTT. The whole variable domain, filled in from reference TRBV29-1 and TRBJ1-1, reads SAVISQKPSRDICQRGTSLTIQCQVDSQVTMMFWYRQQPGQSLTLIATANQGSEATYESGFVIDKFPISRPNLTFSTLTVSNMSPEDSSIYLCSVRQVFNTEAFFGQGTRLTVV.

The chain joins TRBV19 to TRBJ1-1; the D gene is possibly TRBD1 (5 bases). V dropped 7 bases and J dropped 0 bases, with 9 bases sitting between them. Germline V lookup: CDR1 LNHDA, CDR2 SQIVND (reference sequence). The CDR3 covers 13 residues. CDR3 coding DNA: TGTGCCAGTATGGGGCAGTTGAACACTGAAGCTTTCTTT. Amino acid sequence: CASMGQLNTEAFF. Looking up the rest from reference TRBV19 and TRBJ1-1 gives the full variable domain: DGGITQSPKYLFRKEGQNVTLSCEQNLNHDAMYWYRQDPGQGLRLIYYSQIVNDFQKGDIAEGYSVSREKKESFPLTVTSAQKNPTAFYLCASMGQLNTEAFFGQGTRLTVV.

The rearrangement links TRBV12-3 or TRBV12-4 to TRBJ1-2, with D maybe TRBD1 (5 bases). There are 13 residues in the CDR3. V was clipped by 6 bases and J by 8 bases, with 16 bases between them. Here the CDR3 reads CASSPGGTSGYTF. The CDR3 nucleotides read TGTGCCAGCAGCCCGGGGGGGACGTCCGGCTACACCTTC.

The chain is built from TRBV27 and TRBJ1-1, with D possibly being TRBD1 (5 bases). V was cut by 5 bases and J by 3 bases, with 19 bases left in between. The germline CDR1 and CDR2 sequences are MNHEY and SMNVEV (reference sequence). This CDR3 spans 16 amino acids. The CDR3 DNA reads TGTGCCAGCAGTCCGATTTGGTTGACAGTATACACTGAAGCTTTCTTT. As protein: CASSPIWLTVYTEAFF.

J is TRBJ1-1 and V is TRBV24-1; TRBD1 matches at 9 bases. J was trimmed by 0 bases and V by 9 bases; bases with no gene match: 13. This CDR3 has 17 amino acids. Germline V lookup: CDR1 KGHDR, CDR2 SFDVKD. CDR3 loop: CATSYLSGQGLNTEAFF. As DNA, the CDR3 is TGTGCCACCTCGTATCTTTCGGGACAGGGACTGAACACTGAAGCTTTCTTT.

The chain couples TRBV19 to TRBJ1-6; D not certain. The V end was cut by 1 base, the J end by 8 bases, with 12 bases between. The CDR3 has 15 amino acids. CDR1 LNHDA and CDR2 SQIVND come from the germline V gene (reference sequence). The CDR3 DNA sequence: TGTGCCAGTAGTATAGTAGAAACTGTGGATTCACCCCTCCACTTT. It encodes CASSIVETVDSPLHF.

J is TRBJ1-2 and V is TRBV12-3 or TRBV12-4; D call uncertain. V lost 6 bases, J lost 8 bases, and 13 bases lay in between. The CDR3 loop spans 12 amino acids. CDR3 DNA sequence: TGTGCCAGCAGGGGAAGCGAGGGAGGCTACACCTTC. Its protein product is CASRGSEGGYTF.

The gene calls are TRBV7-2 and TRBJ1-5, with D maybe TRBD1 (6 bases). Trimming left V 5 bases short and J 5 bases short, with 13 bases between. The CDR3 consists of 14 residues. The germline V gene has CDR1 SGHTA and CDR2 FQGNSA. CDR3 DNA: TGTGCCAGCAGCCCGGTGGACAGCCATCAGCCCCAGCATTTT. It codes for CASSPVDSHQPQHF.

The V gene is TRBV11-3, the J gene TRBJ2-7; 9 bases are shared with TRBD1. In germline, CDR1 is SGHNT, CDR2 YENEEA. V gave up 5 bases and J gave up 7 bases; unmatched junction bases: 9. This CDR3 is 14 amino acids long. The CDR3 DNA reads as TGTGCCAGCAGCGGAGGGACAGGGTCTGAGGAGCAGTACTTC. Protein: CASSGGTGSEEQYF. Complete variable domain (other parts from reference TRBV11-3 and TRBJ2-7): EAGVVQSPRYKIIEKKQPVAFWCNPISGHNTLYWYLQNLGQGPELLIRYENEEAVDDSQLPKDRFSAERLKGVDSTLKIQPAELGDSAVYLCASSGGTGSEEQYFGPGTRLTVT.

The V call is TRBV20-1, the J call TRBJ1-2; D remains unclear. CDR3 size: 11 residues. Germline V lookup: CDR1 DFQATT, CDR2 SNEGSKA (reference sequence). Here the CDR3 reads CSLGEGNGYTF. CDR3 DNA sequence: TGCAGCCTGGGAGAGGGAAATGGCTACACCTTC.

This clone was detected a few times. This chain connects TRBV9 to TRBJ1-2, with TRBD1 matching 10 bases. Looked up from germline, CDR1 is SGDLS and CDR2 is YYNGEE. The CDR3 extends over 17 amino acids. V lost 0 bases to trimming and J lost 6 bases; unmatched junction nucleotides: 11. In nucleotides, the CDR3 is TGTGCCAGCAGCGTAGGCCCACCGACAGGGGGCTTGGATGGCTACACCTTC. Translation: CASSVGPPTGGLDGYTF. The full variable domain, its missing parts supplied by reference TRBV9 and TRBJ1-2, is DSGVTQTPKHLITATGQRVTLRCSPRSGDLSVYWYQQSLDQGLQFLIQYYNGEERAKGNILERFSAQQFPDLHSELNLSSLELGDSALYFCASSVGPPTGGLDGYTFGSGTRLTVV.

Points on this clone: Compared with germline, one end of the junction differs, possibly owing to a read error. The chain links TRBV7-7 to TRBJ2-3; TRBD2 aligns across 8 bases. The length of the CDR3 is 17 residues. CDR1 is SSHAT, CDR2 FNYEAQ, per germline (reference sequence). CDR3 nucleotides: TGTGCTAGCAGCTTAGATGAAGCGGGGGTGGGGACAGATACGCAGTATTTT. Translated: CASSLDEAGVGTDTQYF.

This chain joins TRBV5-1 and TRBJ2-7; perhaps TRBD1 as D (6 bases). The CDR3 loop spans 16 amino acids. V was trimmed by 5 bases and J by 4 bases, leaving 22 bases between them. CDR1 SGHRS and CDR2 YFSETQ come from the germline V gene. The CDR3 reads CASRLTLRDTGYEQYF. The CDR3 nucleotides read TGCGCCAGCAGACTCACCCTAAGGGACACAGGATACGAGCAGTACTTC.

The J gene is TRBJ2-7, the V gene TRBV3-1 (or the pseudogene TRBV3-2); unclear D gene. The CDR3 totals 12 residues. Germline CDR1 is LGHDT and CDR2 is YNNKEL (reference sequence). Deletions cut 1 base from V and 6 bases from J, with 7 bases between. The CDR3 protein is CASSQGSSEQYF. The DNA for the CDR3 is TGTGCCAGCAGCCAAGGTTCCAGCGAGCAGTACTTC.

The V and J genes are TRBV10-3 and TRBJ1-1; D unclear. Germline V lookup: CDR1 ENHRY, CDR2 SYGVKD. Trimming took off 2 bases at V and 3 bases at J, with 7 bases between the two ends. This CDR3 region has 13 residues. The CDR3 DNA sequence: TGTGCCATCAGTGAGAGCCTAGACACTGAAGCTTTCTTT. It codes for CAISESLDTEAFF.